The entry below describes one TCR beta chain. The antigen remains undetermined. CDR1 is MDHEN, CDR2 SYDVKM, per germline. V was cut by 0 bases and J by 0 bases, with 6 bases left in between. This CDR3 has 15 amino acids. This sample was taken from a study of response to subunit inactivated influenza vaccine. TCRdb independently ran MiXCR on the RT-PCR reads; one entry per CDR3 protein. This sample yields about 650,000 distinct CDR3 sequences, of which approximately 15% are seen a single time; around 7.6% belongs to the top ten. General study points: Few new T cells, the authors suggested, are recruited by each seasonal influenza vaccination.

The sequence was obtained from a man aged 50-59 years who received an inactivated influenza vaccine. The gene calls are TRBV28 and TRBJ1-3; D is unclear. The sample here was PBMCs from blood, taken less than 15 days before vaccination. The CDR3 here is CASSLWTDSGNTIYF. The CDR3 bases are TGTGCCAGCAGTTTATGGACGGACTCTGGAAACACCATATATTTT.